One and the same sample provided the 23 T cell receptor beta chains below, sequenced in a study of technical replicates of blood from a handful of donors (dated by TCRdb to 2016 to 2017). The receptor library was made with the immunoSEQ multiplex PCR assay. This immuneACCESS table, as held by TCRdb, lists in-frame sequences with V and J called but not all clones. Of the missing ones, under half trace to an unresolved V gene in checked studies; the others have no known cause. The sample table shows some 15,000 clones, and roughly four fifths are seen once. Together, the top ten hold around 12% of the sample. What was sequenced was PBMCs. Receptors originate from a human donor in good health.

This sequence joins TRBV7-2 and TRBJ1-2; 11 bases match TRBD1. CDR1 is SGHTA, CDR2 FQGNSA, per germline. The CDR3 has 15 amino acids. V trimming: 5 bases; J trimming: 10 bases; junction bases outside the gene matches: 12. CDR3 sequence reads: CASSTGTGGINDYTF. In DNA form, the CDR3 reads TGTGCCAGCAGCACCGGGACAGGGGGAATTAACGACTACACCTTC.

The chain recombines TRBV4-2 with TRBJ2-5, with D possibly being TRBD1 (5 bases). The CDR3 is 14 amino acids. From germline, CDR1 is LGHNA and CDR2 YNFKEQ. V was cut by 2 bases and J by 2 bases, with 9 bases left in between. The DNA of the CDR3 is TGTGCCAGCAGCCAATCCGACAGACAAGAGACCCAGTACTTC. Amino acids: CASSQSDRQETQYF.

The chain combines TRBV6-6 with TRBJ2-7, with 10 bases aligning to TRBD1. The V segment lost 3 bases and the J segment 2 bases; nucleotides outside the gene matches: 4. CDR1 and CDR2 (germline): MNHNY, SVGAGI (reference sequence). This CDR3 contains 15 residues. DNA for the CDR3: TGTGCCAGCAGTTATAAAGGACAGGGGGCCTACGAGCAGTACTTC. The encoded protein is CASSYKGQGAYEQYF.

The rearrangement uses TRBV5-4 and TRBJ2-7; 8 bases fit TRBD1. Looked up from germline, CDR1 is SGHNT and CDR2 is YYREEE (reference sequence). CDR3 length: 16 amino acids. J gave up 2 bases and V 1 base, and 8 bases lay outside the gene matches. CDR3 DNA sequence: TGTGCCAGCAGCTTGAGGAGGACAGGGTCCCCCTACGAGCAGTACTTC. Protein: CASSLRRTGSPYEQYF.

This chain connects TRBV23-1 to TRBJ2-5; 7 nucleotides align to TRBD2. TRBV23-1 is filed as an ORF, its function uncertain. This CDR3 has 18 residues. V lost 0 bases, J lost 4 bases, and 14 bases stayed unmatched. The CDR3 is CASSQSRASGDLGETQYF. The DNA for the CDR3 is TGCGCCAGCAGTCAATCCCGGGCTAGCGGCGACCTCGGAGAGACCCAGTACTTC.

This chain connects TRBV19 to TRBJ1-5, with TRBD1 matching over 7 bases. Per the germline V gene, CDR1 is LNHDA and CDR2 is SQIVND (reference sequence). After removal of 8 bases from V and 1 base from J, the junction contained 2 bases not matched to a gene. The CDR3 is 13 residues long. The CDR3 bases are TGTGCCAGTGGGACAGTAAGCAATCAGCCCCAGCATTTT. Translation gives CASGTVSNQPQHF.

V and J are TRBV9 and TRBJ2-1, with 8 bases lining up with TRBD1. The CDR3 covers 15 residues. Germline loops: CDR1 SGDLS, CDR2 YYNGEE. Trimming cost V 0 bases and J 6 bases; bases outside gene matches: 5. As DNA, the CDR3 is TGTGCCAGCAGCGTAGTCGCAACAGGGGGCAATGAGCAGTTCTTC. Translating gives CASSVVATGGNEQFF.

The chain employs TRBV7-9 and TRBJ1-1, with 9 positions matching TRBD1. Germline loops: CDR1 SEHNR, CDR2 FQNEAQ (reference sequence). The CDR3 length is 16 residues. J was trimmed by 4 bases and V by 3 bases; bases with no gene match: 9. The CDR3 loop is CASSFRVGTGITEAFF. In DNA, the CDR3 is TGTGCCAGCAGCTTTAGGGTTGGGACAGGGATCACTGAAGCTTTCTTT.

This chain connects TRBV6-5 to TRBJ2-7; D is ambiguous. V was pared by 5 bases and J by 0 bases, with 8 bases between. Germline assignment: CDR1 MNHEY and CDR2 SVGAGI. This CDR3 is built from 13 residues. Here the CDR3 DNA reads TGTGCCAGCAGTGATGACATCTCCTACGAGCAGTACTTC. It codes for CASSDDISYEQYF.

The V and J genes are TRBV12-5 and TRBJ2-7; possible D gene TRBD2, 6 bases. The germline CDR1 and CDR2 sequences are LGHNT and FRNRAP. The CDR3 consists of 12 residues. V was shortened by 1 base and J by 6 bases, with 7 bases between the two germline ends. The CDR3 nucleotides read TGTGCTAGTGGTTTGGAGGAGGGCGAGCAGTACTTC. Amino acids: CASGLEEGEQYF.

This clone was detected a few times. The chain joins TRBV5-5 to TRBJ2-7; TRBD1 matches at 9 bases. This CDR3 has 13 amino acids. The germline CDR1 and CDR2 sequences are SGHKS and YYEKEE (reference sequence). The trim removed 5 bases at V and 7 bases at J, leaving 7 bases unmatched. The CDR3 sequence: CASRPGQGYEQYF. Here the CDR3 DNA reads TGTGCCAGCAGGCCGGGACAGGGTTATGAGCAGTACTTC.

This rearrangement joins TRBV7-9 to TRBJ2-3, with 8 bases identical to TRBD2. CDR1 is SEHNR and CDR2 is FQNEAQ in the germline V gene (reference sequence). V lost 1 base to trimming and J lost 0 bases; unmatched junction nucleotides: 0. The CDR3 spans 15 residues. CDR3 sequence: CASSLGLASTDTQYF. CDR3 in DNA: TGTGCCAGCAGCTTAGGACTAGCGAGCACAGATACGCAGTATTTT.

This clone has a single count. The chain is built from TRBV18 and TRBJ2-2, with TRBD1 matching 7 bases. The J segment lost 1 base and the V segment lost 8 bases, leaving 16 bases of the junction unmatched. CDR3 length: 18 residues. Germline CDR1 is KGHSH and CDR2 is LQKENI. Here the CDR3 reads CASQPRAGGYKNTGELFF. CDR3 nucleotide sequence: TGTGCCAGCCAACCCCGCGCAGGGGGATATAAGAACACCGGGGAGCTGTTTTTT.

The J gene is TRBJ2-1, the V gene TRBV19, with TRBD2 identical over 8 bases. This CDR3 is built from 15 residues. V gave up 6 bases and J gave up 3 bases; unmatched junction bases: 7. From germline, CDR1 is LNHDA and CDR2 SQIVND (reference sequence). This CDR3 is CASRRAGVNYNEQFF. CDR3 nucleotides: TGTGCCAGTAGACGAGCGGGAGTAAACTACAATGAGCAGTTCTTC.

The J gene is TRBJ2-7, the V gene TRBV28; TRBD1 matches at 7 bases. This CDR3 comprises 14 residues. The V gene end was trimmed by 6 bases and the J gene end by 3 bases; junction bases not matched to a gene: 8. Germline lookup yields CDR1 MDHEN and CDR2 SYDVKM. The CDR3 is CASSSGTVLYEQYF. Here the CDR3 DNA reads TGTGCCAGCAGCTCCGGGACAGTGCTCTACGAGCAGTACTTC. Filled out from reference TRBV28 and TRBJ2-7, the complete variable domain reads DVKVTQSSRYLVKRTGEKVFLECVQDMDHENMFWYRQDPGLGLRLIYFSYDVKMKEKGDIPEGYSVSREKKERFSLILESASTNQTSMYLCASSSGTVLYEQYFGPGTRLTVT.

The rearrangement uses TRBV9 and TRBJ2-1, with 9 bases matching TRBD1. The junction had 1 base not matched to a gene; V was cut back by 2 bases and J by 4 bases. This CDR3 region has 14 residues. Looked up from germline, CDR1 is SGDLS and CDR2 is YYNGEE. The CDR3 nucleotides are TGTGCCAGCAGCGTCGGGACAGGGTACAATGAGCAGTTCTTC. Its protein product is CASSVGTGYNEQFF.

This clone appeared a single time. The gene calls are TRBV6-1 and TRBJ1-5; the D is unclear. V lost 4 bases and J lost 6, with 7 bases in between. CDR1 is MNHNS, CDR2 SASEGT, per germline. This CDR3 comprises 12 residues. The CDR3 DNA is TGTGCCAGCAGTGCAAACACTCAGCCCCAGCATTTT. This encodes CASSANTQPQHF.

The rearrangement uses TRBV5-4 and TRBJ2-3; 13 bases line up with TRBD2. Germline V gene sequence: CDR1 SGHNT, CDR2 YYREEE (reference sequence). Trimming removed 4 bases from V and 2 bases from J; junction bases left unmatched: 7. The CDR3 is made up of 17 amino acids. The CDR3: CASSTRLAGGPTDTQYF. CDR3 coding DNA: TGTGCCAGCAGCACACGACTAGCGGGAGGACCCACAGATACGCAGTATTTT.

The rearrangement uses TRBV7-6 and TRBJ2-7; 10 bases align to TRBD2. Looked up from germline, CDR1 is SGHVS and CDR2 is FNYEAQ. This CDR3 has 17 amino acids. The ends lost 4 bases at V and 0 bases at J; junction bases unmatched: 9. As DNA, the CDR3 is TGTGCCAGCAGCTACTCCACCGGGACTAGCGACTCCTACGAGCAGTACTTC. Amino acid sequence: CASSYSTGTSDSYEQYF.

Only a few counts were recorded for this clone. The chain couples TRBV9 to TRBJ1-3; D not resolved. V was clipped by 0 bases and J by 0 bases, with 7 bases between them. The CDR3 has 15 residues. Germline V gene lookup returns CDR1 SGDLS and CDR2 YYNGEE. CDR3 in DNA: TGTGCCAGCAGCGTAGGGGCGGGCTCTGGAAACACCATATATTTT. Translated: CASSVGAGSGNTIYF.

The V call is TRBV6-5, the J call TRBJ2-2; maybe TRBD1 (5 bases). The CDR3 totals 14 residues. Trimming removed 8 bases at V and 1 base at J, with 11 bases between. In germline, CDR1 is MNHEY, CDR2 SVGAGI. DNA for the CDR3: TGTGCCAGCTTCAGGCAGGGGAACACCGGGGAGCTGTTTTTT. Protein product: CASFRQGNTGELFF.

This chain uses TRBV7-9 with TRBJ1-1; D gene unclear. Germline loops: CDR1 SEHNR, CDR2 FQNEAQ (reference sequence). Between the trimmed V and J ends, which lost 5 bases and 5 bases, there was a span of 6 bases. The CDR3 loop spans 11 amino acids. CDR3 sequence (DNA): TGTGCCAGCAGCATATTTACTGAAGCTTTCTTT. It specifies CASSIFTEAFF. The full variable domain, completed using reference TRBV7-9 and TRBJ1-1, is DTGVSQNPRHKITKRGQNVTFRCDPISEHNRLYWYRQTLGQGPEFLTYFQNEAQLEKSRLLSDRFSAERPKGSFSTLEIQRTEQGDSAMYLCASSIFTEAFFGQGTRLTVV.

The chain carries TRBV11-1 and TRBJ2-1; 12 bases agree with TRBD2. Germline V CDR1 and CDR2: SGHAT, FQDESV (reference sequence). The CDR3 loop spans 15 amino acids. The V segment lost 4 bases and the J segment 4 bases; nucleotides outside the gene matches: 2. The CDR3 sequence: CASSSGTSGYNEQFF. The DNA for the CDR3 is TGTGCCAGCAGCTCTGGGACTAGCGGGTACAATGAGCAGTTCTTC. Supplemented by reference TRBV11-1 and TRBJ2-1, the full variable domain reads EAEVAQSPRYKITEKSQAVAFWCDPISGHATLYWYRQILGQGPELLVQFQDESVVDDSQLPKDRFSAERLKGVDSTLKIQPAELGDSAMYLCASSSGTSGYNEQFFGPGTRLTVL.